The rows below give T cell receptor beta chains drawn from one sample of a study of tumor-infiltrating lymphocytes in primary liver carcinoma. Via MiXCR, TCRdb re-called the multiplex PCR reads, giving one row per CDR3 protein. The table records 100,000 or so distinct CDR3 sequences, roughly 69% of them present only once. The sequenced sample was liver tumor tissue from sampling region 5. The receptors were sampled from a woman between 55 and 75 years old with primary liver carcinoma and hepatitis B virus infection. The CDR3 runs from the conserved cysteine through the conserved F or W. A D gene is named only where the DNA matches it firmly. A row's size may be missing; if present it is once, few, many or a size class.

d_gene: NA; v_gene: TRBV28; j_gene: TRBJ2-6; abundance: NA; CDR3nt: TGTGCCTGCAGTTTTTTAAGGGGGGCTGGGGCCAACGTCCTGACTTTC; CDR3aa: CACSFLRGAGANVLTF
d_gene: TRBD1; v_gene: TRBV5-4; j_gene: TRBJ1-2; abundance: NA; CDR3nt: TGTGTCAGTAGCTCACGGACAGGGGATAACTATGGCTACACCTTC; CDR3aa: CVSSSRTGDNYGYTF
d_gene: NA; v_gene: TRBV28; j_gene: TRBJ2-5; abundance: few; CDR3nt: TGTACCAGCAGTTTATCCGGTATTGAGACCCAGTACTTC; CDR3aa: CTSSLSGIETQYF
d_gene: NA; v_gene: TRBV6-6; j_gene: TRBJ2-3; abundance: NA; CDR3nt: TGTGCCAGCATCGAACGGGAGAGCACAGGTACGCAGTATTTT; CDR3aa: CASIERESTGTQYF
d_gene: NA; v_gene: TRBV11-3; j_gene: TRBJ2-5; abundance: NA; CDR3nt: TGTGCCAGCAGCTTAGGAATAGTCCAAGAGACTCAGTACTTC; CDR3aa: CASSLGIVQETQYF
d_gene: NA; v_gene: TRBV12-3/TRBV12-4; j_gene: TRBJ2-2; abundance: NA; CDR3nt: TGTGACAGCGGTTTAACCGCGAACACCGGGGAGCTGTTTTTT; CDR3aa: CDSGLTANTGELFF
d_gene: TRBD2; v_gene: TRBV29-1; j_gene: TRBJ2-3; abundance: NA; CDR3nt: TGCGGCGTTGAACCGACTAGCGGGAGCACAGATACACAGTATTTT; CDR3aa: CGVEPTSGSTDTQYF
d_gene: TRBD1; v_gene: TRBV2; j_gene: TRBJ2-7; abundance: few; CDR3nt: TGTGCCAGCAGGGGGGACAGCCACGAGCAGTACTTC; CDR3aa: CASRGDSHEQYF
d_gene: TRBD1; v_gene: TRBV11-3; j_gene: TRBJ2-1; abundance: NA; CDR3nt: TGTGCCAGCGACGCTCGGGACAGGGTATACGAGCAGTTATTC; CDR3aa: CASDARDRVYEQLF
d_gene: NA; v_gene: TRBV11-3; j_gene: TRBJ2-2; abundance: NA; CDR3nt: TGTGCCAGCAGCTTAGATAAAGGGAACACCAGGGAGCCGTTTTTT; CDR3aa: CASSLDKGNTREPFF
d_gene: TRBD1; v_gene: TRBV6-5; j_gene: TRBJ1-2; abundance: NA; CDR3nt: TGTGTCAGCAGCCCGGACAGGATGCTGTCTGGCTACACCTTC; CDR3aa: CVSSPDRMLSGYTF
d_gene: TRBD2; v_gene: TRBV28; j_gene: TRBJ2-7; abundance: NA; CDR3nt: TGTGCCAGCAGCCCCTTCGGGGGGAGGGGTCTACATGAGCAGTACTTC; CDR3aa: CASSPFGGRGLHEQYF
d_gene: NA; v_gene: TRBV12-3/TRBV12-4; j_gene: TRBJ1-6; abundance: NA; CDR3nt: TGTGCCAGCAGTTCGAGGGGGGGTTCACACATCCACTTT; CDR3aa: CASSSRGGSHIHF
d_gene: TRBD2; v_gene: TRBV11-2; j_gene: TRBJ2-5; abundance: few; CDR3nt: TGTGCCAGCAACCAAACTCCTGGCGGGGGGAAAGAGACCCAGTACTTC; CDR3aa: CASNQTPGGGKETQYF
d_gene: NA; v_gene: TRBV21-1; j_gene: TRBJ2-7; abundance: many; CDR3nt: TGTGCCAGCAGCAAAGACAGGGGGCACCTTTACTACGAGCAGTACTTC; CDR3aa: CASSKDRGHLYYEQYF
d_gene: NA; v_gene: TRBV11-1; j_gene: TRBJ2-6; abundance: NA; CDR3nt: TGTGCTAGCAGCGCCAGGATAGGGACTCCTGGGGCCAGCGTACTGACTTTC; CDR3aa: CASSARIGTPGASVLTF
d_gene: NA; v_gene: TRBV9; j_gene: TRBJ2-1; abundance: NA; CDR3nt: TGTGCCAGCAGCGTCGTGGGACCGTACAATGAGCAGTTCTTC; CDR3aa: CASSVVGPYNEQFF
d_gene: NA; v_gene: TRBV11-2; j_gene: TRBJ2-7; abundance: NA; CDR3nt: TGTGACAACAGCTTAGAGTCGAGGGCCGAGCAGTACTTC; CDR3aa: CDNSLESRAEQYF
d_gene: NA; v_gene: TRBV29-1; j_gene: TRBJ2-2; abundance: NA; CDR3nt: TGCAGCGTTGGACAGGAGCCTAACCCGAACACCGGGGAGCTATTTTTT; CDR3aa: CSVGQEPNPNTGELFF
d_gene: NA; v_gene: TRBV29-1; j_gene: TRBJ2-3; abundance: NA; CDR3nt: TGCAGCCTAAGCCTCCAGGTCACAGATACGCGGTATTTT; CDR3aa: CSLSLQVTDTRYF
d_gene: TRBD1; v_gene: TRBV11-2; j_gene: TRBJ2-1; abundance: NA; CDR3nt: TGTCTCAGCAGCTTACGACCGGGACAGAGATTCCACAATGAGCAGTTCTTC; CDR3aa: CLSSLRPGQRFHNEQFF
d_gene: NA; v_gene: TRBV11-3; j_gene: TRBJ2-1; abundance: NA; CDR3nt: TGTGCCAACAGCGCCGGACAGGGGGGATTAGCGGGAGGATTTAATGAGCAGTTCTTC; CDR3aa: CANSAGQGGLAGGFNEQFF
d_gene: TRBD2; v_gene: TRBV29-1; j_gene: TRBJ2-1; abundance: many; CDR3nt: TGCAGCGCCAGCGGGACTAGCGGGAGGGGGTATGAGCAGTTCTTC; CDR3aa: CSASGTSGRGYEQFF
d_gene: NA; v_gene: TRBV11-2; j_gene: TRBJ2-1; abundance: NA; CDR3nt: TGTGCCAGCAGCCCACTAAACCCCGAGGTTACCAAAGAGCAGTTCTTC; CDR3aa: CASSPLNPEVTKEQFF
d_gene: TRBD2; v_gene: TRBV20-1; j_gene: TRBJ2-7; abundance: NA; CDR3nt: TGCAGTGCTAGAGACGTGACTAGCGGATTCTCCTACGAGCAGTACTTC; CDR3aa: CSARDVTSGFSYEQYF
d_gene: NA; v_gene: TRBV29-1; j_gene: TRBJ2-1; abundance: NA; CDR3nt: TGCAGCGTTGGGGGGTCTAGCAGAACGTACGATGAGCTGTTCTTC; CDR3aa: CSVGGSSRTYDELFF
d_gene: NA; v_gene: TRBV14; j_gene: TRBJ2-5; abundance: many; CDR3nt: TGTGCCAGCAGCCAAGTATCTACACAGCAAGAGACCCAGTACTTC; CDR3aa: CASSQVSTQQETQYF
d_gene: NA; v_gene: TRBV12-3/TRBV12-4; j_gene: TRBJ1-6; abundance: NA; CDR3nt: TGTGCCAGCAATTTAGCCGGGGGGTCTAATTCGCCCCTCCACTTT; CDR3aa: CASNLAGGSNSPLHF
d_gene: TRBD1; v_gene: TRBV4-2; j_gene: TRBJ2-5; abundance: NA; CDR3nt: TGTGCCAGCAGCCGGGGGGACCGCCTATCGGGACAGGAGACCCACTACTTC; CDR3aa: CASSRGDRLSGQETHYF
d_gene: NA; v_gene: TRBV11-2; j_gene: TRBJ2-2; abundance: NA; CDR3nt: TGTGCCGGCAGCTTTTATAGATCCGCCGGGGAACTGTTTTTT; CDR3aa: CAGSFYRSAGELFF
d_gene: NA; v_gene: TRBV11-2; j_gene: TRBJ2-1; abundance: NA; CDR3nt: TGTGTCAGCAGCTTAGCCCTTAACTGCAATGAGCAGTTCTTC; CDR3aa: CVSSLALNCNEQFF
d_gene: TRBD1; v_gene: TRBV7-3; j_gene: TRBJ2-5; abundance: NA; CDR3nt: TGTGCCAGCAGCTTAAGGGACAGCGACCAAGAGACCCAGTACTTC; CDR3aa: CASSLRDSDQETQYF
d_gene: NA; v_gene: TRBV28; j_gene: TRBJ2-3; abundance: NA; CDR3nt: TGTGCCAGCAATTTCCCCTCCACAGATACGCTGTATTTT; CDR3aa: CASNFPSTDTLYF
d_gene: NA; v_gene: TRBV6-4; j_gene: TRBJ2-3; abundance: NA; CDR3nt: TGTGCCAGCAGTGACAGAACAGCGAGAGAGGCAGATACGCAGTATTTT; CDR3aa: CASSDRTAREADTQYF
d_gene: NA; v_gene: TRBV5-4; j_gene: TRBJ1-2; abundance: few; CDR3nt: TGTGTCAGTAGCGCCGGGGGATCTAACTATGGCTACACCTTC; CDR3aa: CVSSAGGSNYGYTF
d_gene: NA; v_gene: TRBV29-1; j_gene: TRBJ2-1; abundance: NA; CDR3nt: TGCAGCGTTGAAGAGCTTGGCGGAGGGGGGACCTACAATGAGCAGCTCTTC; CDR3aa: CSVEELGGGGTYNEQLF
d_gene: NA; v_gene: TRBV10-1; j_gene: TRBJ2-7; abundance: few; CDR3nt: TGCGCCAGCAGTGAGACACCTTCGGGAGAGCAGTACTTC; CDR3aa: CASSETPSGEQYF
d_gene: NA; v_gene: TRBV28; j_gene: TRBJ2-1; abundance: NA; CDR3nt: TGTGACAACACCGCAGGGATTGAGCTCTACAATGAGCAGTTCTTC; CDR3aa: CDNTAGIELYNEQFF
d_gene: NA; v_gene: TRBV6-2/TRBV6-3; j_gene: TRBJ2-7; abundance: NA; CDR3nt: TGTGCCAGCAGTGTCGGGAGTTCTGGCTCCTACGAGCAGTACTTC; CDR3aa: CASSVGSSGSYEQYF
d_gene: TRBD2; v_gene: TRBV5-1; j_gene: TRBJ2-1; abundance: few; CDR3nt: TGCGCCAGCAGTTATAGCGGGGGTAGCTCCTACAATGAGCAGTTCTTC; CDR3aa: CASSYSGGSSYNEQFF
d_gene: TRBD2; v_gene: TRBV5-1; j_gene: TRBJ2-2; abundance: NA; CDR3nt: TGCGCCAGCAGCTTCGGTGGGACTAGCGCGTCCGGGGAGCTGTTTTTT; CDR3aa: CASSFGGTSASGELFF
d_gene: NA; v_gene: TRBV11-3; j_gene: TRBJ2-3; abundance: NA; CDR3nt: TGTGCCAGCAGCTTCGGGATTGGTACAGATACGCAGTATTTT; CDR3aa: CASSFGIGTDTQYF
d_gene: NA; v_gene: TRBV12-3/TRBV12-4; j_gene: TRBJ2-2; abundance: NA; CDR3nt: TGTGCCAGCAATTTAGAGATGGACGTGGAGCTGTTTTTT; CDR3aa: CASNLEMDVELFF
d_gene: TRBD2; v_gene: TRBV11-2; j_gene: TRBJ2-1; abundance: NA; CDR3nt: TGTGCCAACAGCCATGGACTAGCCGACAATGAGCAGCTCTTC; CDR3aa: CANSHGLADNEQLF
d_gene: NA; v_gene: TRBV28; j_gene: TRBJ2-3; abundance: few; CDR3nt: TGTGCCAGCAGTTTCCTAAGCTTAAAGGCGGCCCCAGATACGCAGTATTTT; CDR3aa: CASSFLSLKAAPDTQYF
d_gene: NA; v_gene: TRBV3-1; j_gene: TRBJ1-1; abundance: few; CDR3nt: TGTGCCAGCAGCCCTCCGGGACGTCCAACTGAAGCTTTCTTT; CDR3aa: CASSPPGRPTEAFF
d_gene: NA; v_gene: TRBV10-3; j_gene: TRBJ1-1; abundance: few; CDR3nt: TGTGCCATCAGTGAGTCGAATAGGGGCACTGAAGCTTTCTTT; CDR3aa: CAISESNRGTEAFF
d_gene: NA; v_gene: TRBV6-4; j_gene: TRBJ2-3; abundance: NA; CDR3nt: TGTGCCAGCAGTGGCTCGATGGGGGGCACAGATACGCAGTATTTT; CDR3aa: CASSGSMGGTDTQYF